These 5 T cell receptor beta chains share one sample of origin, sequenced in a study of PD-1 blockade in classical Hodgkin lymphoma. The patients all showed relapse after autologous stem cell transplantation, while their brentuximab vedotin exposure varied. Here immunoSEQ multiplex PCR was the method, and the copy in TCRdb shows in-frame clones only, minus some. The sample consists of about 40,000 clones, around 78% of them appearing once. This specimen was peripheral blood mononuclear cells (PBMCs), taken at baseline. All receptors derive from a human donor with classical Hodgkin lymphoma.

The chain recombines TRBV27 with TRBJ2-2; D gene uncertain. Trimming cost V 8 bases and J 8 bases, with 21 bases left between them. Looked up from germline, CDR1 is MNHEY and CDR2 is SMNVEV (reference sequence). The CDR3 has 15 amino acids. Written as DNA, the CDR3 is TGTGCCAGCGGTTCGCCCGCCGCGACAAGTGGGGAGCTGTTTTTT. It encodes CASGSPAATSGELFF.

The chain employs TRBV9 and TRBJ2-3; 14 bases are a match to TRBD2. V dropped 0 bases and J dropped 9; count of bases not matched to a gene: 6. Germline CDR1 reads SGDLS; CDR2 reads YYNGEE. The CDR3 covers 16 residues. The CDR3 loop is CASSVAPTSGGATQYF. The CDR3 DNA follows: TGTGCCAGCAGCGTAGCTCCGACTAGCGGGGGGGCCACGCAGTATTTT.

This chain links TRBV19 with TRBJ1-4; D possibly corresponds to TRBD1 (6 bases). V was pared by 2 bases and J by 6 bases, with 13 bases between. CDR3 size: 15 residues. Germline CDR1 is LNHDA and CDR2 is SQIVND (reference sequence). The CDR3 region is CASSIPRGADEKLFF. CDR3 coding DNA: TGTGCCAGTAGTATACCAAGGGGGGCGGATGAAAAACTGTTTTTT.

The CDR3 region has the DNA TGTGCCAGCAGCTTACGGGACAGGCCCACAGATACGCAGTATTTT. It translates to CASSLRDRPTDTQYF. The chain joins TRBV11-3 to TRBJ2-3; 8 bases agree with TRBD1. With V trimmed by 2 bases and J by 2 bases, 3 bases remained unmatched. The CDR3 is 15 residues long. CDR1 is SGHNT and CDR2 is YENEEA in the germline V gene.

The chain carries TRBV6-5 and TRBJ2-2; 7 nucleotides line up with TRBD1. The CDR3 covers 15 residues. The ends lost 6 bases at V and 4 bases at J; junction bases unmatched: 8. Germline values: CDR1 MNHEY, CDR2 SVGAGI. The CDR3 sequence is CASSRYRGSTGELFF. The CDR3, as DNA: TGTGCCAGCAGCAGATACAGGGGAAGCACCGGGGAGCTGTTTTTT.